The 27 T cell receptor beta chains below were found in one sample sequenced in a study of shared clonotypes between healthy human individuals. Sequencing was performed with immunoSEQ multiplex PCR; in TCRdb, only in-frame clones are kept and a portion is missing. The sample carries over 400,000 clones, about 84% recorded once. Sequenced sample: PBMCs. The receptors shown here come from a woman in her 40s in good health. Some clones in this sample may be carry-over from other donors' samples.

The chain employs TRBV30 and TRBJ2-2; D call uncertain. From germline, CDR1 is GTSNPN and CDR2 SVGIG (reference sequence). Trimming pared 0 bases from V and 6 bases from J, leaving 17 bases between. The CDR3 covers 16 residues. The CDR3: CAWSVLPPNPPGELFF. CDR3 DNA: TGTGCCTGGAGTGTACTCCCCCCTAATCCACCCGGGGAGCTGTTTTTT.

V is TRBV29-1 and J is TRBJ2-1; TRBD2 matches 15 bases. The CDR3 consists of 17 residues. Germline values: CDR1 SQVTM, CDR2 ANQGSEA. Losses at the gene ends were 3 bases for V and 3 bases for J; bases not matched to a gene: 6. CDR3 sequence reads: CSVEGGTSGRNYNEQFF. DNA of the CDR3: TGCAGCGTTGAGGGGGGGACTAGCGGGAGGAACTACAATGAGCAGTTCTTC.

Note on this clone: Other nucleotide sequences in the sample specify the same CDR3. The chain couples TRBV5-1 to TRBJ2-5; perhaps TRBD2 as D (7 bases). Trimming took 1 base from V and 4 from J, leaving 11 bases between them. This CDR3 spans 14 amino acids. Germline V lookup: CDR1 SGHRS, CDR2 YFSETQ. The CDR3 is CASSLRGGGETQYF. CDR3 DNA sequence: TGCGCCAGCAGCTTGAGGGGGGGCGGAGAGACCCAGTACTTC. The full variable domain, with the rest looked up from reference TRBV5-1 and TRBJ2-5, is KAGVTQTPRYLIKTRGQQVTLSCSPISGHRSVSWYQQTPGQGLQFLFEYFSETQRNKGNFPGRFSGRQFSNSRSEMNVSTLELGDSALYLCASSLRGGGETQYFGPGTRLLVL.

A note on this clone: A far larger clone is just one base off, so this is likely a read error. The same CDR3 also results from other DNA sequences found in this sample. CDR3 DNA: TGTGCCAGCTCACCGCTGTCTCAGGTTGGGACAGGGGGCATGAACACTGAAGCTTTCTTT. This gives the protein CASSPLSQVGTGGMNTEAFF. The genes are TRBV18 and TRBJ1-1; 12 nucleotides agree with TRBD1. Germline V CDR1 and CDR2: KGHSH, LQKENI. CDR3 length: 20 amino acids. V dropped 3 bases and J dropped 0; count of bases not matched to a gene: 14.

The chain has TRBV9 and TRBJ1-1; D is perhaps TRBD1 (6 bases). The CDR3 length is 15 residues. Germline V gene data show CDR1 as SGDLS and CDR2 as YYNGEE. The germline V and J ends were trimmed by 4 bases and 3 bases, with 16 bases remaining between them. This CDR3 reads CASSPQWGADTEAFF. CDR3 sequence (DNA): TGTGCCAGCAGCCCCCAGTGGGGGGCGGACACTGAAGCTTTCTTT.

J is TRBJ1-1 and V is TRBV6-1; no clear D gene. Germline V CDR1 and CDR2: MNHNS, SASEGT. The CDR3 consists of 12 residues. Trimming cost V 2 bases and J 7 bases, with 8 bases left between them. The CDR3, as DNA: TGTGCCAGCAGTGAAAACTTGGTTGAAGCTTTCTTT. Its translation is CASSENLVEAFF.

A remark on this clone: Since a far larger clone is one base different, this is likely a read error. The chain joins TRBV19 to TRBJ2-5; TRBD1 is a possible D gene (5 bases). The V gene's germline CDR1 is LNHDA and CDR2 SQIVND (reference sequence). There are 13 residues in the CDR3. The ends were cut back, 4 bases at V and 5 bases at J, with 11 bases in the middle. Written as DNA, the CDR3 is TGTGCCAGTAGTACGACAGAGAAGGAGACCCAGTACTTC. Translated, it gives CASSTTEKETQYF.

This clone was detected ten times or more. The rearrangement links TRBV5-1 to TRBJ2-3; 13 nucleotides match TRBD2. CDR3 length: 15 amino acids. V gave up 4 bases and J gave up 4 bases; unmatched junction bases: 3. Germline V lookup: CDR1 SGHRS, CDR2 YFSETQ. CDR3 in amino acids: CASSGTSGRADTQYF. The CDR3 nucleotides are TGCGCCAGCAGCGGCACTAGCGGGAGGGCAGATACGCAGTATTTT.

The chain couples TRBV29-1 to TRBJ2-7; 7 bases are shared with TRBD1. The V and J ends lost 6 bases and 0 bases, in that order; junction bases with no gene match: 8. Germline V CDR1 and CDR2: SQVTM, ANQGSEA. CDR3 length equals 14 residues. The CDR3 DNA reads TGCAGCGTCGGTAGACAGGGTAGCTCCTACGAGCAGTACTTC. This codes for CSVGRQGSSYEQYF.

This chain links TRBV29-1 with TRBJ2-7, with TRBD1 matching over 9 bases. J gave up 7 bases and V 2 bases, and 9 bases lay outside the gene matches. The CDR3 totals 14 residues. Germline V CDR1 and CDR2: SQVTM, ANQGSEA. The CDR3 bases are TGCAGCGTTGAAAGGGGGACAGGGCGACGGGAGCAGTACTTC. It codes for CSVERGTGRREQYF.

This chain joins TRBV6-5 and TRBJ1-2, with D unresolved. The length of the CDR3 is 11 residues. Germline CDR1 reads MNHEY; CDR2 reads SVGAGI. V lost 11 bases to trimming and J lost 4 bases, with 11 bases between them. DNA for the CDR3: TGTGCCGCCCATTCAGTCTATGGCTACACCTTC. Amino acids: CAAHSVYGYTF.

The chain carries TRBV7-9 and TRBJ2-1; no firm D call. Trimming left V 4 bases short and J 3 bases short, with 7 bases between. Germline V gene data show CDR1 as SEHNR and CDR2 as FQNEAQ (reference sequence). This CDR3 contains 13 residues. CDR3 region: CASSSTNYNEQFF. The CDR3 coding sequence is TGTGCCAGCAGCTCTACGAACTACAATGAGCAGTTCTTC.

This clone came up once. This chain links TRBV11-2 with TRBJ2-7; the match to TRBD1 covers 7 bases. Germline V gives CDR1 SGHAT, CDR2 FQNNGV. Germline trimming cut 0 bases from V and 4 bases from J; bases unmatched to any gene: 6. The CDR3 is made up of 15 amino acids. Here the CDR3 DNA reads TGTGCCAGCAGCTTAGAGAGGGGACAGATATACGAGCAGTACTTC. Residues: CASSLERGQIYEQYF.

The chain has TRBV4-1 and TRBJ1-2, with TRBD1 matching 8 bases. Germline V gives CDR1 MGHRA, CDR2 YSYEKL. The CDR3 has 15 amino acids. V was pared by 3 bases and J by 5 bases, with 8 bases of the junction left unmatched. CDR3 region: CASSHTIQGEYGYTF. The CDR3 coding sequence is TGCGCCAGCAGCCACACTATACAGGGGGAGTATGGCTACACCTTC.

J is TRBJ1-1 and V is TRBV19; D perhaps matches TRBD1 (6 bases). The CDR3 length is 13 residues. V was trimmed by 1 base and J by 6 bases, leaving 9 bases between them. The germline V gene encodes CDR1 LNHDA and CDR2 SQIVND (reference sequence). The CDR3 region has the DNA TGTGCCAGTAGTATAGTCAGGACAGCTGAAGCTTTCTTT. Its translation is CASSIVRTAEAFF.

V is TRBV7-2 and J is TRBJ2-7, with D unresolved. Per the germline V gene, CDR1 is SGHTA and CDR2 is FQGNSA. The CDR3 has 18 residues. The V end was cut by 2 bases, the J end by 3 bases, with 23 bases between. The CDR3: CASSLQLATLGYHYEQYF. The CDR3 DNA sequence: TGTGCCAGCAGCTTACAGCTCGCGACGCTGGGCTACCACTACGAGCAGTACTTC.

J is TRBJ2-3 and V is TRBV27; 7 bases line up with TRBD2. Germline loops: CDR1 MNHEY, CDR2 SMNVEV (reference sequence). This CDR3 has 19 amino acids. Losses at the gene ends were 3 bases for V and 4 bases for J; bases not matched to a gene: 19. The chain's CDR3 is CASSLKSGASGWGPDTQYF. CDR3 DNA: TGTGCCAGCAGTTTGAAAAGCGGGGCCTCAGGGTGGGGCCCAGATACGCAGTATTTT.

A remark on this clone: A far larger clone is just one base off, so this is likely a read error. The final CDR3 position lacks the conserved phenylalanine or tryptophan, pointing to a likely read error. V gene TRBV5-5 combines with J gene TRBJ1-1; possibly TRBD1 for D (6 bases). Germline V CDR1 and CDR2: SGHKS, YYEKEE (reference sequence). The CDR3 runs to 14 residues. The V end lost 0 bases, the J end lost 4 bases, and 10 bases lay between the germline ends. CDR3 bases: TGTGCCAGCAGCTTGGTAGGACAGACCACTGAAGCTTTCCTT. It encodes CASSLVGQTTEAFL.

The chain is built from TRBV5-1 and TRBJ1-3; no firm D call. CDR1 and CDR2 (germline): SGHRS, YFSETQ. The V end was cut by 2 bases, the J end by 0 bases, with 9 bases between. The CDR3 is 15 amino acids. CDR3 sequence reads: CASSFDGPSGNTIYF. The CDR3, as DNA: TGCGCCAGCAGCTTTGACGGACCCTCTGGAAACACCATATATTTT.

This clone came up once. The J gene is TRBJ2-7, the V gene TRBV29-1, with TRBD2 identical over 10 bases. Germline CDR1 and CDR2: SQVTM and ANQGSEA. The trim removed 3 bases at V and 3 bases at J, leaving 8 bases unmatched. This CDR3 has 15 amino acids. The CDR3 region has the DNA TGCAGCGTTGACAGCGGGACTAGCGCAGTCTACGAGCAGTACTTC. This gives the protein CSVDSGTSAVYEQYF.

The chain combines TRBV4-2 with TRBJ1-4; possibly TRBD1 for D (5 bases). Trimming shortened V by 0 bases and J by 5 bases, and 10 bases separated the two germline ends. CDR3 length equals 15 residues. The germline V gene has CDR1 LGHNA and CDR2 YNFKEQ. CDR3 in DNA: TGTGCCAGCAGCCAAGAGGGGACGGCAAATGAAAAACTGTTTTTT. It translates to CASSQEGTANEKLFF.

For this clone: A far larger clone is one nucleotide away, so this likely arose from a read error. Additional DNA sequences in this sample encode the identical CDR3. This chain links TRBV6-4 with TRBJ1-5, with TRBD1 matching 8 bases. CDR3 length equals 14 residues. Germline values: CDR1 MRHNA, CDR2 SNTAGT. The junction had 8 bases not matched to a gene; V was cut back by 6 bases and J by 7 bases. The CDR3 is CASSSSGGEQPQHF. The CDR3 DNA reads TGTGCCAGCAGCTCTTCAGGGGGCGAACAGCCCCAGCATTTT.

The V gene is TRBV7-2, the J gene TRBJ2-1, with 7 bases that match TRBD2. The CDR3 is 16 residues long. V was pared by 5 bases and J by 5 bases, with 12 bases of the junction left unmatched. Germline V lookup: CDR1 SGHTA, CDR2 FQGNSA. CDR3 loop: CASSPRGGRSNNEQFF. The CDR3 DNA is TGTGCCAGCAGCCCAAGGGGCGGGAGATCGAACAATGAGCAGTTCTTC.

For this clone: Other DNA variants within this sample encode the same CDR3. V and J are TRBV7-9 and TRBJ2-1; 8 bases align to TRBD2. Germline assignment: CDR1 SEHNR and CDR2 FQNEAQ (reference sequence). The length of the CDR3 is 15 residues. V was clipped by 1 base and J by 5 bases; unmatched bases: 4. The CDR3 sequence: CASSLVLAGHNEQFF. The CDR3 bases are TGTGCCAGCAGCTTAGTGCTAGCGGGCCACAATGAGCAGTTCTTC.

V gene TRBV6-6 combines with J gene TRBJ2-1; 11 nucleotides match TRBD2. Germline values: CDR1 MNHNY, CDR2 SVGAGI (reference sequence). Losses at the gene ends were 0 bases for V and 15 bases for J; bases not matched to a gene: 7. The CDR3 length is 14 residues. The CDR3 loop reads CASSYSQLAGVLFF. The CDR3, as DNA: TGTGCCAGCAGTTACTCGCAACTAGCGGGAGTTTTGTTCTTC.

The chain is built from TRBV5-8 and TRBJ2-3; D perhaps matches TRBD2 (6 bases). Germline CDR1 reads SGHTS; CDR2 reads YDEGEE. V dropped 5 bases and J dropped 5 bases, with 15 bases sitting between them. The CDR3 totals 14 residues. CDR3 in amino acids: CASSSGTPEDTQYF. In nucleotides, the CDR3 is TGTGCCAGCAGTTCCGGGACTCCCGAAGATACGCAGTATTTT.

This clone was recorded a few times. V gene TRBV30 combines with J gene TRBJ1-5, with no clear D. In germline, CDR1 is GTSNPN, CDR2 SVGIG (reference sequence). Trimming left V 2 bases short and J 4 bases short, with 9 bases between. This CDR3 has 13 amino acids. The CDR3 sequence is CAWSPTANQPQHF. In nucleotides, the CDR3 is TGTGCCTGGAGTCCGACTGCTAATCAGCCCCAGCATTTT.